The 13 T cell receptor beta chains given below trace back to one sample, sequenced in a study of shared clonotypes between healthy human individuals (TCRdb year 2020). The protocol used for the library was the immunoSEQ multiplex PCR assay. TCRdb obtained this table from immuneACCESS and retained in-frame rearrangements with V and J assigned. These tables miss some clones; where compared with another copy, unresolved V genes account for less than half of the shortfall, and the remainder is unexplained. Counted in this sample were around 430,000 clones; 70% to 80% of them appeared once. The biggest ten clones account for 13% of the sample. The specimen sequenced was PBMCs. The receptor source for this set is a woman aged 40 to 50 in good health. Some clones in this sample may be carry-over from other donors' samples.

The chain recombines TRBV11-2 with TRBJ2-3, with TRBD1 as a possible D gene (6 bases). The CDR3 contains 15 residues. In germline, CDR1 is SGHAT, CDR2 FQNNGV. V gave up 0 bases and J gave up 6 bases, with 13 bases separating them. DNA of the CDR3: TGTGCCAGCAGCTTAGATCGAGGGGGTTGGGATACGCAGTATTTT. It codes for CASSLDRGGWDTQYF.

In this sample, this clone turned up once. The chain is built from TRBV25-1 and TRBJ2-5; 7 bases align to TRBD1. With 0 bases clipped from V and 5 bases from J, the junction kept 9 bases outside the gene matches. The CDR3 loop spans 16 amino acids. In germline, CDR1 is MGHDK, CDR2 SYGVNS. The CDR3 is CASSEYGGTDMETQYF. As DNA, the CDR3 is TGTGCCAGCAGTGAATACGGTGGGACAGATATGGAGACCCAGTACTTC.

The CDR3 here is CAIPPTSVENTGELFF. The CDR3 nucleotides are TGTGCCATCCCCCCTACTAGCGTAGAGAACACCGGGGAGCTGTTTTTT. V and J are TRBV2 and TRBJ2-2; the match to TRBD2 covers 7 bases. The germline CDR1 and CDR2 sequences are SNHLY and FYNNEI. The junction had 12 bases not matched to a gene; V was cut back by 10 bases and J by 1 base. The CDR3 covers 16 residues. Based on the CDR3 plus reference TRBV2 and TRBJ2-2, the full variable domain is EPEVTQTPSHQVTQMGQEVILRCVPISNHLYFYWYRQILGQKVEFLVSFYNNEISEKSEIFDDQFSVERPDGSNFTLKIRSTKLEDSAMYFCAIPPTSVENTGELFFGEGSRLTVL.

The rearrangement links TRBV21-1 to TRBJ2-7; the DNA was not used to check the table's D call, TRBD2. TRBV21-1 has pseudogene status. This CDR3 comprises 16 residues. CDR3 sequence: CASSKEGQTINYEQYF. The CDR3, as DNA: TGTGCCAGCAGCAAAGAAGGGCAGACTATCAACTACGAGCAGTACTTC.

This clone was seen a single time. V is TRBV18 and J is TRBJ2-7; 8 bases are shared with TRBD1. The J segment lost 2 bases and the V segment lost 5 bases, leaving 5 bases of the junction unmatched. Germline V gives CDR1 KGHSH, CDR2 LQKENI. This CDR3 is 14 amino acids long. Here the CDR3 DNA reads TGTGCCAGCTCAGGATCGGGACAGGCCTACGAGCAGTACTTC. Amino acid sequence: CASSGSGQAYEQYF.

V is TRBV30 and J is TRBJ2-7; D is ambiguous. CDR1 GTSNPN and CDR2 SVGIG come from the germline V gene (reference sequence). The CDR3 covers 13 residues. V was pared by 0 bases and J by 6 bases, with 12 bases between. CDR3 in DNA: TGTGCCTGGAGTGTACGGAGACTCGGCGAGCAGTACTTC. Translating it yields CAWSVRRLGEQYF.

This clone was seen a handful of times. V and J are TRBV19 and TRBJ2-2; TRBD1 or TRBD2 may be the D gene (5 bases each). V was cut by 6 bases and J by 4 bases, with 18 bases left in between. The CDR3 has 16 residues. Germline assignment: CDR1 LNHDA and CDR2 SQIVND (reference sequence). CDR3 amino acids: CASRGTGFFGTGELFF. The CDR3, as DNA: TGTGCCAGTAGGGGGACGGGATTCTTTGGCACCGGGGAGCTGTTTTTT.

The V gene is TRBV5-5, the J gene TRBJ2-3, with D possibly being TRBD2 (5 bases). V lost 1 base and J lost 1, with 7 bases in between. Germline CDR1 SGHKS, CDR2 YYEKEE (reference sequence). The CDR3 length is 14 residues. The CDR3 is CASSLTRGTDTQYF. For the CDR3, the DNA is TGTGCCAGCAGCTTGACTAGAGGCACAGATACGCAGTATTTT.

This sequence joins TRBV18 and TRBJ2-7; tentatively, D is TRBD1 (6 bases). Germline lookup yields CDR1 KGHSH and CDR2 LQKENI. The CDR3 runs 15 residues. The germline V and J ends were trimmed by 2 bases and 4 bases, with 15 bases remaining between them. CDR3 protein: CASSPESGVVYEQYF. CDR3 DNA sequence: TGTGCCAGCTCACCAGAGTCAGGGGTTGTTTACGAGCAGTACTTC.

The rearrangement joins TRBV27 to TRBJ1-2; perhaps TRBD1 as D (6 bases). This CDR3 has 14 amino acids. Germline CDR1 MNHEY, CDR2 SMNVEV (reference sequence). The ends were cut back, 5 bases at V and 6 bases at J, with 16 bases in the middle. In DNA, the CDR3 is TGTGCCAGCAGTCCGGGGCAGGGGTTGAATGGCTACACCTTC. Amino acid sequence: CASSPGQGLNGYTF.

CDR3 nucleotide sequence: TGTGCCTGGAGTCTCTATGATGAGGGGTCGTACACCATATATTTT. This sequence encodes CAWSLYDEGSYTIYF. The chain recombines TRBV30 with TRBJ1-3; weak D call: TRBD1 (5 bases). Trimming shortened V by 2 bases and J by 8 bases, and 19 bases separated the two germline ends. Germline V gene lookup returns CDR1 GTSNPN and CDR2 SVGIG (reference sequence). The CDR3 sequence is 15 residues long.

The chain carries TRBV12-5 and TRBJ1-5; D gene ambiguous. The CDR3 extends over 12 amino acids. V was shortened by 3 bases and J by 10 bases, with 10 bases between the two germline ends. Germline assignment: CDR1 LGHNT and CDR2 FRNRAP. The CDR3 DNA sequence: TGTGCTAGTGGTTTCGAGGTAGGTCCCCAGCATTTT. Amino acids: CASGFEVGPQHF.

This CDR3 reads CASSYRDKKNNEQFF. CDR3 nucleotide sequence: TGTGCCAGCAGCTACCGGGACAAAAAGAACAATGAGCAGTTCTTC. The V and J genes are TRBV2 and TRBJ2-1, with TRBD1 as a possible D gene (6 bases). Germline V gene lookup returns CDR1 SNHLY and CDR2 FYNNEI. There are 15 residues in the CDR3. Trimming stripped 6 bases from V and 5 bases from J, with 17 bases between.